The sequence of this T cell receptor (beta chain) was determined in a study of control samples from healthy donors and cancer patients. Sequencing was performed with immunoSEQ multiplex PCR; in TCRdb, only in-frame clones are kept and a portion is missing. This table has roughly 70,000 clones, 94% appearing once. This clone has only a few counts. V was pared by 0 bases and J by 8 bases, with 6 bases between. The CDR3 loop spans 13 amino acids. Germline CDR1 KGHDR, CDR2 SFDVKD. This clonotype was obtained from a woman younger than 45 in good health. The source material was blood. The chain couples TRBV24-1 to TRBJ2-2; no definite D call. This CDR3 is CATSDLIEGELFF. The CDR3 DNA follows: TGTGCCACCAGTGATTTGATTGAGGGGGAGCTGTTTTTT.